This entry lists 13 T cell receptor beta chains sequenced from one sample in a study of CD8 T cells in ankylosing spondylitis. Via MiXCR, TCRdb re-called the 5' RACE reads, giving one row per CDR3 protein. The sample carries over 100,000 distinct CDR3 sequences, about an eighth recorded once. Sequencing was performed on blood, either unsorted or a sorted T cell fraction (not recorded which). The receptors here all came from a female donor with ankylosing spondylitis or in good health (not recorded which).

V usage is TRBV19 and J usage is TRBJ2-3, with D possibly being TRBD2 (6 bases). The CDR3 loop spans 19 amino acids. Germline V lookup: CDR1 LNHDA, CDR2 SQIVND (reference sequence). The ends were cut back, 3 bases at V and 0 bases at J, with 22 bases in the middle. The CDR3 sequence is CASSIVVSGVGRSTDTQYF. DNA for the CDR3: TGTGCCAGTAGTATCGTTGTTAGCGGTGTGGGTCGTAGCACAGATACGCAGTATTTT.

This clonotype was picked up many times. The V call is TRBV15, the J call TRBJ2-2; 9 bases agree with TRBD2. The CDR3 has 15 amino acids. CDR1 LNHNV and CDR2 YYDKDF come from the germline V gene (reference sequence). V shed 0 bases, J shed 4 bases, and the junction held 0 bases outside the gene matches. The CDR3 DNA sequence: TGTGCCACCAGCAGAGATAGCGGGAGCACCGGGGAGCTGTTTTTT. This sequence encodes CATSRDSGSTGELFF. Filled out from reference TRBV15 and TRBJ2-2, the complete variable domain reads DAMVIQNPRYQVTQFGKPVTLSCSQTLNHNVMYWYQQKSSQAPKLLFHYYDKDFNNEADTPDNFQSRRPNTSFCFLDIRSPGLGDTAMYLCATSRDSGSTGELFFGEGSRLTVL.

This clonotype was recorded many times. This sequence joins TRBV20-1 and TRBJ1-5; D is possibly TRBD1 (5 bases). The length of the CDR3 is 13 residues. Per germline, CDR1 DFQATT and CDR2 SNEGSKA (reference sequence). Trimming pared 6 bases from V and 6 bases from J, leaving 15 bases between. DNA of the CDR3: TGCAGTGCCCCGGACGGGGGAGGTCAGCCCCAGCATTTT. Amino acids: CSAPDGGGQPQHF.

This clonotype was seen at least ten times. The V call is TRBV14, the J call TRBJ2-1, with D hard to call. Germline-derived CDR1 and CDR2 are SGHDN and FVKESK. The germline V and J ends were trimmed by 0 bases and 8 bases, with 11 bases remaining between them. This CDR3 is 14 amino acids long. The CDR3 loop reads CASSQDGPHYEQFF. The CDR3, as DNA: TGTGCCAGCAGCCAAGACGGACCCCACTATGAGCAGTTCTTC.

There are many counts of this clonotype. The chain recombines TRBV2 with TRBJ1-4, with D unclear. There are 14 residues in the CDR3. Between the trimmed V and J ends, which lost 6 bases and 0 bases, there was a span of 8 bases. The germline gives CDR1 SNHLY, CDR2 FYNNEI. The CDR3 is CASSPISTNEKLFF. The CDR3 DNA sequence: TGTGCCAGCAGCCCCATATCAACTAATGAAAAACTGTTTTTT.

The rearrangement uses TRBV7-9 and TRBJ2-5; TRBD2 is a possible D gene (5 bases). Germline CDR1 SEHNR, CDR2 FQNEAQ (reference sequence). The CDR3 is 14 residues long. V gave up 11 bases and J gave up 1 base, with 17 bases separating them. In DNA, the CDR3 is TGTGCCTGCACTAGAACAGTGCCCCAAGAGACCCAGTACTTC. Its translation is CACTRTVPQETQYF.

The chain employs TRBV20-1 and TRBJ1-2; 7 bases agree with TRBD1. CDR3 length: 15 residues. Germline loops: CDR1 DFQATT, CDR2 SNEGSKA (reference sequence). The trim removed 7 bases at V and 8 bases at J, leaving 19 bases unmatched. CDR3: CSVFRTGNFGGGYTF. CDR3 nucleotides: TGCAGTGTCTTTAGGACAGGAAACTTCGGGGGCGGCTACACCTTC.

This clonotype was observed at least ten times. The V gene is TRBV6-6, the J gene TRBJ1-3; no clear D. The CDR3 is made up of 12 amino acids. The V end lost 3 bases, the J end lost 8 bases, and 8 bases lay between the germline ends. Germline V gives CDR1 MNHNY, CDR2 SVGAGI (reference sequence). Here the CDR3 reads CASSYKADTIYF. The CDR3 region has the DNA TGTGCCAGCAGTTATAAGGCGGACACCATATATTTT.

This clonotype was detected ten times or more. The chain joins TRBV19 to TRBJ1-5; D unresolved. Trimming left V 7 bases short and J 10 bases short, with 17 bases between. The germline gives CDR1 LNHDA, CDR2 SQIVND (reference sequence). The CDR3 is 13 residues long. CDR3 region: CASNRGAMGPQHF. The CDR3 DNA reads TGTGCCAGTAACCGGGGAGCTATGGGACCCCAGCATTTT.

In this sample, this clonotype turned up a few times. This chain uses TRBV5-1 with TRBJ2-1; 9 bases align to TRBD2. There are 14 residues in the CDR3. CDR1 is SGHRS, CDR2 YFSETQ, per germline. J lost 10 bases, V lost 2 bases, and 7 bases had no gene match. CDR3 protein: CASSLRLAGPEQFF. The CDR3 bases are TGCGCCAGCAGCTTACGTCTAGCGGGACCAGAGCAGTTCTTC.

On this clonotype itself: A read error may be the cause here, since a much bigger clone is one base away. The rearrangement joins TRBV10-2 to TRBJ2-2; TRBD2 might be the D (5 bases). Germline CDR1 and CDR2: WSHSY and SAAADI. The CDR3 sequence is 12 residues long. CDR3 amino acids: CASNALAGEPFF. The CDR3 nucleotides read TGCGCCAGCAATGCGTTGGCCGGGGAGCCGTTTTTT.

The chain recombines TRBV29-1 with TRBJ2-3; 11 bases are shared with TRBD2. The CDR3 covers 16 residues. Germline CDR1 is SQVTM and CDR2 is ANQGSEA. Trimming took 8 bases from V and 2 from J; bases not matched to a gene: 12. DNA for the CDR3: TGCAGCAGTAGGGGGGGACTAGCGGAATTCACAGATACGCAGTATTTT. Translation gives CSSRGGLAEFTDTQYF.

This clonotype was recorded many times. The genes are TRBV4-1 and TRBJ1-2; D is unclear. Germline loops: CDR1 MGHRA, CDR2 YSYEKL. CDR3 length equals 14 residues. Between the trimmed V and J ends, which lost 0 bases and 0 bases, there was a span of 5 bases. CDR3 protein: CASSQDGANYGYTF. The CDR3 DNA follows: TGCGCCAGCAGCCAAGATGGAGCTAACTATGGCTACACCTTC.